Here is one T cell receptor beta chain with its context. The antigen is undetermined. The source of the sample is a study of cytomegalovirus exposure and HLA in healthy donors. Study-wide results and limits: In an earlier analysis, most TCR beta V segments were productive about 87% or about 30% of the time.

PCR was performed using 60 Vbeta and 13 Jbeta primers. Here immunoSEQ multiplex PCR was the method, and the copy in TCRdb shows in-frame clones only, minus some. The sample yields 200,000 to 250,000 clones, nearly 80% seen once. This CDR3 comprises 14 residues. CDR1 and CDR2 (germline): WSHSY, SAAADI. Trimming cost V 8 bases and J 4 bases; bases outside gene matches: 8. The genes are TRBV10-2 and TRBJ2-7; 10 bases match TRBD1. The sequence came from a man between 18 and 35 years old in good health and CMV-seronegative. The sequenced sample consisted of PBMCs. DNA of the CDR3: TGCGCCAGCCGGTTAGGACAGGGGGAATACGAGCAGTACTTC. Translated, it gives CASRLGQGEYEQYF.